This passage covers 27 T cell receptor beta chains from one sample sequenced in a study of CD8 T cells in ankylosing spondylitis. TCRdb reprocessed the 5' RACE reads with MiXCR, giving one entry per CDR3 protein. The sample records more than 300,000 distinct CDR3 sequences, more than 9% being singletons. Sequences were obtained from blood, either unsorted or a sorted T cell fraction (not recorded which). The origin of the receptors is a female donor with ankylosing spondylitis or in good health (not recorded which).

This clonotype occurred a few times. This rearrangement joins TRBV5-1 to TRBJ2-7; 7 bases fit TRBD1. Trimming removed 7 bases from V and 6 bases from J; junction bases left unmatched: 13. This CDR3 has 14 amino acids. Germline-derived CDR1 and CDR2 are SGHRS and YFSETQ. The CDR3 nucleotides are TGCGCCAGCCGCATAGCCCGGGACAGACGCGAGCAGTACTTC. Translating gives CASRIARDRREQYF.

This clonotype was counted ten times or more. The V and J genes are TRBV29-1 and TRBJ2-1; perhaps D is TRBD1 or TRBD2 (6 bases each). The CDR3 length is 11 residues. Germline V CDR1 and CDR2: SQVTM, ANQGSEA. V dropped 6 bases and J dropped 8 bases, with 11 bases sitting between them. CDR3: CSVSRGDEQFF. The CDR3 nucleotides are TGCAGCGTCTCAAGGGGGGATGAGCAGTTCTTC.

This clonotype was recorded at least ten times. The chain combines TRBV12-3 or TRBV12-4 with TRBJ1-1; unclear D gene. The length of the CDR3 is 14 residues. Trimming shortened V by 8 bases and J by 3 bases, and 16 bases separated the two germline ends. This CDR3 is CASHPSGYDTEAFF. CDR3 sequence (DNA): TGTGCCAGCCACCCCTCGGGGTACGACACTGAAGCTTTCTTT.

In this sample, this clonotype turned up many times. CDR3 amino acids: CAISGTNTGELFF. The DNA of the CDR3 is TGTGCCATCAGCGGCACGAACACCGGGGAGCTGTTTTTT. The chain is built from TRBV10-3 and TRBJ2-2, with unresolved D. The CDR3 runs to 13 residues. CDR1 is ENHRY and CDR2 is SYGVKD in the germline V gene. V lost 6 bases and J 0 bases, leaving 5 bases between the germline ends.

This clonotype turned up a few times. The rearrangement joins TRBV28 to TRBJ2-7, with 9 bases that match TRBD1. Germline loops: CDR1 MDHEN, CDR2 SYDVKM. The V gene end was trimmed by 4 bases and the J gene end by 4 bases; junction bases not matched to a gene: 8. The CDR3 loop spans 15 amino acids. The CDR3 nucleotides are TGTGCCAGCAGTTATCCCGGGACAGGGTTATACGAGCAGTACTTC. As protein: CASSYPGTGLYEQYF. Full variable domain (missing parts from reference TRBV28 and TRBJ2-7): DVKVTQSSRYLVKRTGEKVFLECVQDMDHENMFWYRQDPGLGLRLIYFSYDVKMKEKGDIPEGYSVSREKKERFSLILESASTNQTSMYLCASSYPGTGLYEQYFGPGTRLTVT.

The V call is TRBV10-3, the J call TRBJ2-1, with 10 bases lining up with TRBD2. The CDR3 has 19 residues. J gave up 9 bases and V 0 bases, and 17 bases lay outside the gene matches. Germline V gene lookup returns CDR1 ENHRY and CDR2 SYGVKD. CDR3 sequence (DNA): TGTGCCATCAGTGAGTCATGGCTAGCGGGGGATCTCGAAGCGACTGAGCAGTTCTTC. It is translated as CAISESWLAGDLEATEQFF.

This clonotype was seen at least ten times. The V and J genes are TRBV7-3 and TRBJ2-1; TRBD1 matches 7 bases. V was pared by 5 bases and J by 4 bases, with 8 bases of the junction left unmatched. This CDR3 has 15 residues. From germline, CDR1 is SGHTA and CDR2 FQGTGA. The CDR3 loop reads CASSGGQETYNEQFF. CDR3 DNA: TGTGCCAGCAGCGGAGGACAGGAAACTTACAATGAGCAGTTCTTC.

This clonotype was picked up many times. This chain connects TRBV20-1 to TRBJ2-1; possibly TRBD1 or TRBD2 for D (5 bases each). V was shortened by 8 bases and J by 3 bases, with 14 bases between the two germline ends. The CDR3 loop spans 13 amino acids. Germline V CDR1 and CDR2: DFQATT, SNEGSKA (reference sequence). The DNA for the CDR3 is TGCAGTTCTGGCCGGGACCTCTACAATGAGCAGTTCTTC. Its protein product is CSSGRDLYNEQFF.

The chain carries TRBV6-1 and TRBJ1-3, with TRBD1 as a possible D gene (5 bases). This CDR3 comprises 14 residues. The V gene lost 6 bases and the J gene lost 0 bases, with 9 bases spanning the gap. The germline V gene encodes CDR1 MNHNS and CDR2 SASEGT. CDR3 DNA sequence: TGTGCCAGCAGCACAGGAATCTCTGGAAACACCATATATTTT. Its protein product is CASSTGISGNTIYF.

This clonotype was recorded at least ten times. This chain uses TRBV5-1 with TRBJ2-3; no definite D call. The V gene lost 0 bases and the J gene lost 6 bases, with 8 bases spanning the gap. The CDR3 has 13 residues. The germline V gene has CDR1 SGHRS and CDR2 YFSETQ. The CDR3 is CASSLALRDTQYF. The CDR3 coding sequence is TGCGCCAGCAGCTTGGCCCTCCGGGATACGCAGTATTTT.

Concerning this clonotype: With a much larger clone just one base away, this may be a read error. The rearrangement links TRBV30 to TRBJ2-3; weak D call: TRBD1 (5 bases). The J call may be mistaken, given a closer DNA end match to TRBJ1-5. CDR1 and CDR2 (germline): GTSNPN, SVGIG (reference sequence). This CDR3 has 11 residues. CDR3 in DNA: TGTGCCTGGGGAGAGACAGATACGCAGCATTTT. As protein: CAWGETDTQHF.

This clonotype was seen many times. The V gene is TRBV2, the J gene TRBJ2-3; no firm D call. The V gene lost 6 bases and the J gene lost 1 base, with 11 bases spanning the gap. The CDR3 consists of 14 residues. The V gene's germline CDR1 is SNHLY and CDR2 FYNNEI. CDR3: CASRAVGGTDTQYF. Here the CDR3 DNA reads TGTGCCAGCAGGGCCGTAGGAGGCACAGATACGCAGTATTTT.

This clonotype was seen ten or more times. The chain is built from TRBV12-3 or TRBV12-4 and TRBJ1-2; a possible D gene is TRBD1 (5 bases). The V gene lost 3 bases and the J gene lost 2 bases, with 13 bases spanning the gap. This CDR3 has 15 amino acids. The CDR3 loop reads CASSFLRDGNYGYTF. CDR3 sequence (DNA): TGTGCCAGCAGTTTCCTCCGGGACGGGAACTATGGCTACACCTTC.

This chain uses TRBV20-1 with TRBJ2-5, with D unclear. V was shortened by 3 bases and J by 0 bases, with 8 bases between the two germline ends. The germline V gene encodes CDR1 DFQATT and CDR2 SNEGSKA (reference sequence). This CDR3 region has 13 residues. CDR3 region: CSARFWNQETQYF. The CDR3 region has the DNA TGCAGTGCTAGGTTTTGGAACCAAGAGACCCAGTACTTC.

The V gene is TRBV29-1, the J gene TRBJ2-7; no clear D gene. The CDR3 is made up of 14 amino acids. V lost 0 bases to trimming and J lost 2 bases, with 11 bases between them. The germline gives CDR1 SQVTM, CDR2 ANQGSEA. CDR3 in DNA: TGCAGCGTTGAAGATCAAGACGCGACCTACGAGCAGTACTTC. This sequence encodes CSVEDQDATYEQYF.

A few counts support this clonotype. The chain links TRBV7-2 to TRBJ2-3; D remains ambiguous. Germline V gene lookup returns CDR1 SGHTA and CDR2 FQGNSA. V was pared by 3 bases and J by 2 bases, with 12 bases between. The CDR3 has 15 residues. CDR3 DNA sequence: TGTGCCAGCAGCTTTGTGCCACATTACACAGATACGCAGTATTTT. Translated, it gives CASSFVPHYTDTQYF.

This clonotype was found a few times. This rearrangement joins TRBV6-1 to TRBJ2-7; D is perhaps TRBD2 (5 bases). Trimming removed 6 bases from V and 5 bases from J, with 17 bases in between. This CDR3 contains 14 residues. In germline, CDR1 is MNHNS, CDR2 SASEGT. The CDR3 sequence is CASRNGLPVHEQYF. CDR3 nucleotides: TGTGCCAGCAGAAATGGACTCCCTGTCCACGAGCAGTACTTC.

About this clonotype: A much bigger clone sits one base away, suggesting this may be a read error. J is TRBJ1-1 and V is TRBV27, with D perhaps matching TRBD1 (5 bases). The CDR3 runs to 14 residues. The germline V gene encodes CDR1 MNHEY and CDR2 SMNVEV (reference sequence). The CDR3 coding sequence is TGTGCCAGCTCCCTCTCCTGGGGGAACACTGAAGCTTCCTTT. Translation gives CASSLSWGNTEASF.

This clonotype came up a few times. The chain carries TRBV24-1 and TRBJ2-5, with TRBD2 matching 14 bases. The ends lost 0 bases at V and 5 bases at J; junction bases unmatched: 1. This CDR3 is 16 amino acids long. The germline V gene encodes CDR1 KGHDR and CDR2 SFDVKD. DNA of the CDR3: TGTGCCACCAGTGATTTGGGGACTAGCGGGAGTGAGACCCAGTACTTC. It translates to CATSDLGTSGSETQYF.

This clonotype was counted many times. This rearrangement joins TRBV20-1 to TRBJ1-1; 7 nucleotides match TRBD1. The ends lost 6 bases at V and 0 bases at J; junction bases unmatched: 10. Germline lookup yields CDR1 DFQATT and CDR2 SNEGSKA (reference sequence). The CDR3 contains 15 residues. CDR3 amino acids: CSADNRDSMNTEAFF. The CDR3, as DNA: TGCAGTGCCGATAACCGGGACAGCATGAACACTGAAGCTTTCTTT.

This clonotype came up many times. The chain employs TRBV15 and TRBJ2-3, with D possibly matching TRBD2 (6 bases). The germline CDR1 and CDR2 sequences are LNHNV and YYDKDF (reference sequence). The germline V and J ends were trimmed by 0 bases and 0 bases, with 10 bases remaining between them. This CDR3 is 16 amino acids long. CDR3 DNA sequence: TGTGCCACCAGCAGAGATACGAGCGGGAGCACAGATACGCAGTATTTT. Protein: CATSRDTSGSTDTQYF.

This clonotype has ten or more counts. This chain joins TRBV5-1 and TRBJ2-2, with D tentatively TRBD1 (5 bases). The CDR3 loop spans 15 amino acids. The V gene lost 2 bases and the J gene lost 3 bases, with 11 bases spanning the gap. The germline CDR1 and CDR2 sequences are SGHRS and YFSETQ. CDR3 amino acids: CASSFRQTDTGELFF. DNA for the CDR3: TGCGCCAGCAGCTTCAGACAGACGGACACCGGGGAGCTGTTTTTT.

This clonotype has more than one count but fewer than ten. This rearrangement joins TRBV5-1 to TRBJ1-6; maybe TRBD1 (6 bases). This CDR3 spans 15 amino acids. Looked up from germline, CDR1 is SGHRS and CDR2 is YFSETQ. V lost 4 bases and J 10 bases, leaving 18 bases between the germline ends. This chain's CDR3 is CASSRGGRGGSPLHF. CDR3 coding DNA: TGCGCCAGCAGCCGAGGGGGAAGGGGAGGGTCACCCCTCCACTTT.

This clonotype showed up many times. This chain uses TRBV10-3 with TRBJ1-5; no definite D call. V was pared by 1 base and J by 4 bases, with 5 bases between. The CDR3 covers 13 residues. Germline CDR1 reads ENHRY; CDR2 reads SYGVKD. CDR3 in DNA: TGTGCCATCAGTGAGTATGAAAATCAGCCCCAGCATTTT. Its translation is CAISEYENQPQHF.

Many counts were recorded for this clonotype. The V call is TRBV20-1, the J call TRBJ2-5, with D unresolved. The germline CDR1 and CDR2 sequences are DFQATT and SNEGSKA (reference sequence). V was trimmed by 6 bases and J by 1 base, leaving 15 bases between them. The length of the CDR3 is 14 residues. The CDR3 nucleotides read TGCAGTGCATCAAGTAGCCCGAGCCAAGAGACCCAGTACTTC. It encodes CSASSSPSQETQYF.

This clonotype was observed many times. The chain links TRBV21-1 to TRBJ1-2; the table calls TRBD1, which could not be checked here. TRBV21-1 has pseudogene status. This CDR3 has 14 residues. The CDR3 sequence is CASSRLDRVRGYTF. The CDR3 DNA is TGTGCCAGCAGCAGACTTGACAGGGTGCGAGGCTACACCTTC.

Ten or more counts support this clonotype. The CDR3 sequence is CASRPWGQGNQPQHF. CDR3 in DNA: TGTGCCAGCAGGCCATGGGGACAGGGCAATCAGCCCCAGCATTTT. The chain couples TRBV6-1 to TRBJ1-5; 8 bases map to TRBD1. V shed 6 bases, J shed 2 bases, and the junction held 6 bases outside the gene matches. CDR1 is MNHNS and CDR2 is SASEGT in the germline V gene. The CDR3 runs to 15 residues.